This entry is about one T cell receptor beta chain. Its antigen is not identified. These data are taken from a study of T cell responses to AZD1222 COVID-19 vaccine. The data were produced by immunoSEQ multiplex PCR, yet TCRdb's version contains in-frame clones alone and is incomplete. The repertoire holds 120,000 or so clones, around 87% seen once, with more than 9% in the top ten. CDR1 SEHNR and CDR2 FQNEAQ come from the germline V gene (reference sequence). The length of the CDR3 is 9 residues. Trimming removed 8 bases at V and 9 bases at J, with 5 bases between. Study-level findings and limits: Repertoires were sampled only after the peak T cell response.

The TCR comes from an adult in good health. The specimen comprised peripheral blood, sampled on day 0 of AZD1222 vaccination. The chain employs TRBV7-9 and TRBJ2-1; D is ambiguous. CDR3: CASGSEQFF. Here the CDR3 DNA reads TGTGCCAGCGGTAGTGAGCAGTTCTTC.